These 22 T cell receptor beta chains came from one sample sequenced in a study of blood T cells in healthy people across ages. For the second PCR, which ran for about 7 to 12 cycles, a sample-barcoded 5' primer and a J-beta primer mix were used. TCRdb fed the 5' RACE reads into MiXCR, producing one record per CDR3 protein. The table lists about 680,000 distinct CDR3 sequences, about 52% of them singletons. The specimen sequenced was blood. The receptors originated from a woman aged 60-75 years in good health.

This clonotype was seen only a few times. The rearrangement links TRBV19 to TRBJ2-5; D is possibly TRBD2 (5 bases). The end of the DNA is better explained by TRBJ2-7, so the J call may be wrong. There are 13 residues in the CDR3. The germline V gene has CDR1 LNHDA and CDR2 SQIVND (reference sequence). The DNA of the CDR3 is TGTGCCAGTAGCCGGACTGCAACTCGCGAGCAGTACTTC. Its protein is CASSRTATREQYF.

This clonotype came up a few times. This chain connects TRBV20-1 to TRBJ1-2; D ambiguous. This CDR3 spans 12 amino acids. Trimming cost V 1 base and J 11 bases, with 14 bases left between them. In germline, CDR1 is DFQATT, CDR2 SNEGSKA (reference sequence). In DNA, the CDR3 is TGCAGTGCTAGAGGAGAGGGCGAGGGTTACACCTTC. Encoded protein: CSARGEGEGYTF.

A few counts support this clonotype. The J gene is TRBJ2-7, the V gene TRBV6-2 or TRBV6-3; D is possibly TRBD1 or TRBD2 (5 bases each). Germline values: CDR1 MNHEY, CDR2 SVGEGT. This CDR3 contains 13 residues. V lost 7 bases to trimming and J lost 4 bases, with 14 bases between them. In nucleotides, the CDR3 is TGTGCCAGCACCGACCGGGGACCGTACGAGCAGTACTTC. Its protein product is CASTDRGPYEQYF.

The rearrangement links TRBV12-3 or TRBV12-4 to TRBJ2-5; either TRBD1 or TRBD2 may supply D (5 bases each). This CDR3 comprises 12 residues. V lost 11 bases and J lost 2, with 12 bases in between. The CDR3 protein is CAARGPQETQYF. The CDR3 DNA follows: TGTGCCGCTCGGGGACCTCAAGAGACCCAGTACTTC.

V gene TRBV7-2 combines with J gene TRBJ2-5; TRBD2 matches at 8 bases. Germline V gives CDR1 SGHTA, CDR2 FQGNSA. The CDR3 length is 15 residues. With 8 bases clipped from V and 2 bases from J, the junction kept 10 bases outside the gene matches. The CDR3 coding sequence is TGTGCCAGCCGGTTAACTAGCGGAAAACAAGAGACCCAGTACTTC. This sequence encodes CASRLTSGKQETQYF.

This clonotype was found a few times. This sequence joins TRBV14 and TRBJ2-1, with TRBD2 matching 7 bases. Trimming removed 4 bases from V and 10 bases from J; junction bases left unmatched: 10. The CDR3 is 14 amino acids. Looked up from germline, CDR1 is SGHDN and CDR2 is FVKESK. For the CDR3, the DNA is TGTGCCAGCAGCCTAGGACTAGGCTGGGCCGAGCAGTTCTTC. As protein: CASSLGLGWAEQFF.

The chain couples TRBV18 to TRBJ1-1; 7 bases agree with TRBD1. After removal of 2 bases from V and 1 base from J, the junction contained 1 base not matched to a gene. The V gene's germline CDR1 is KGHSH and CDR2 LQKENI. The CDR3 runs to 14 residues. This CDR3 is CASSPNRGNTEAFF. DNA of the CDR3: TGTGCCAGCTCACCAAACAGGGGGAACACTGAAGCTTTCTTT.

The rearrangement joins TRBV29-1 to TRBJ2-5, with 8 bases fitting TRBD1. The CDR3 has 12 residues. The ends lost 7 bases at V and 5 bases at J; junction bases unmatched: 6. Germline V CDR1 and CDR2: SQVTM, ANQGSEA. CDR3 region: CSAVTGVETQYF. The CDR3 DNA reads TGCAGCGCCGTGACAGGGGTTGAGACCCAGTACTTC. Full variable domain (missing parts from reference TRBV29-1 and TRBJ2-5): SAVISQKPSRDICQRGTSLTIQCQVDSQVTMMFWYRQQPGQSLTLIATANQGSEATYESGFVIDKFPISRPNLTFSTLTVSNMSPEDSSIYLCSAVTGVETQYFGPGTRLLVL.

The chain has TRBV19 and TRBJ1-1; TRBD1 is a possible D gene (5 bases). CDR3 size: 16 residues. V lost 1 base to trimming and J lost 1 base, with 13 bases between them. Germline CDR1 LNHDA, CDR2 SQIVND (reference sequence). The CDR3 DNA follows: TGTGCCAGTAGTATAGCGGGGGGATACTCGAACACTGAAGCTTTCTTT. Residues: CASSIAGGYSNTEAFF.

The chain employs TRBV20-1 and TRBJ2-7; a possible D gene is TRBD2 (5 bases). The germline V gene has CDR1 DFQATT and CDR2 SNEGSKA (reference sequence). This CDR3 region has 12 residues. V was shortened by 7 bases and J by 0 bases, with 10 bases between the two germline ends. The CDR3 DNA follows: TGCAGTGGCTCAGCGGCCTCCTACGAGCAGTACTTC. Its translation: CSGSAASYEQYF.

The genes are TRBV28 and TRBJ2-5; TRBD2 matches 12 bases. The CDR3 covers 15 residues. The V gene end was trimmed by 6 bases and the J gene end by 1 base; junction bases not matched to a gene: 3. Germline V gives CDR1 MDHEN, CDR2 SYDVKM. The CDR3 sequence is CASRSSGRAQETQYF. Written as DNA, the CDR3 is TGTGCCAGCAGATCTAGCGGGAGGGCCCAAGAGACCCAGTACTTC.

Only a few counts were recorded for this clonotype. V gene TRBV20-1 combines with J gene TRBJ2-3; TRBD2 aligns across 7 bases. This CDR3 has 15 amino acids. Germline V gene data show CDR1 as DFQATT and CDR2 as SNEGSKA (reference sequence). V lost 4 bases, J lost 2 bases, and 9 bases stayed unmatched. The CDR3 DNA reads TGCAGTGCTACCTGGCCAGCGGGAAACACAGATACGCAGTATTTT. Its translation: CSATWPAGNTDTQYF.

The chain couples TRBV27 to TRBJ2-1, with a possible D match to TRBD2 (5 bases). The CDR3 loop spans 16 amino acids. V was shortened by 4 bases and J by 8 bases, with 21 bases between the two germline ends. The germline V gene has CDR1 MNHEY and CDR2 SMNVEV (reference sequence). The CDR3 loop reads CASSSAPLVPNDEQFF. CDR3 nucleotides: TGTGCCAGCAGTTCCGCCCCACTAGTGCCGAACGATGAGCAGTTCTTC.

This clonotype was recorded at least ten times. The chain joins TRBV7-9 to TRBJ1-2; the D gene is possibly TRBD1 (6 bases). Trimming cost V 6 bases and J 2 bases, with 10 bases left between them. Germline V gene sequence: CDR1 SEHNR, CDR2 FQNEAQ (reference sequence). This CDR3 comprises 13 residues. The CDR3 sequence: CASSLRGNYGYTF. As DNA, the CDR3 is TGTGCCAGCAGTTTGAGGGGGAACTATGGCTACACCTTC.

The rearrangement uses TRBV5-1 and TRBJ2-3; 7 bases are shared with TRBD2. The CDR3 is 15 amino acids. The germline V gene has CDR1 SGHRS and CDR2 YFSETQ. V was clipped by 7 bases and J by 2 bases; unmatched bases: 10. The CDR3 region is CASRRAGTDTDTQYF. The CDR3 DNA follows: TGCGCCAGCCGAAGAGCGGGGACCGACACAGATACGCAGTATTTT.

This clonotype was observed a handful of times. The chain has TRBV29-1 and TRBJ2-6; D unresolved. The V and J ends lost 5 bases and 2 bases respectively, with 10 bases between them. This CDR3 contains 14 residues. Germline CDR1 reads SQVTM; CDR2 reads ANQGSEA. The CDR3 nucleotides read TGCAGCGTTTCCGACCGTCCTGGGGCCAACGTCCTGACTTTC. This gives the protein CSVSDRPGANVLTF. Full variable domain (missing parts from reference TRBV29-1 and TRBJ2-6): SAVISQKPSRDICQRGTSLTIQCQVDSQVTMMFWYRQQPGQSLTLIATANQGSEATYESGFVIDKFPISRPNLTFSTLTVSNMSPEDSSIYLCSVSDRPGANVLTFGAGSRLTVL.

V and J are TRBV28 and TRBJ1-2; the D gene is possibly TRBD1 (5 bases). V was trimmed by 7 bases and J by 8 bases, leaving 17 bases between them. Per the germline V gene, CDR1 is MDHEN and CDR2 is SYDVKM. The CDR3 totals 13 residues. The CDR3 sequence: CASTSSWDWGYTF. CDR3 coding DNA: TGTGCCAGCACTAGCTCATGGGACTGGGGCTACACCTTC.

This clonotype was recorded a few times. This chain uses TRBV7-2 with TRBJ2-7, with 7 bases aligning to TRBD1. Trimming cost V 2 bases and J 6 bases; bases outside gene matches: 1. Germline CDR1 is SGHTA and CDR2 is FQGNSA. This CDR3 is 12 amino acids long. The CDR3 reads CASSLTGAEQYF. The CDR3 DNA follows: TGTGCCAGCAGCTTAACAGGGGCCGAGCAGTACTTC.

J is TRBJ2-3 and V is TRBV7-2, with no clear D. Trimming cost V 1 base and J 4 bases, with 9 bases left between them. CDR3 length: 14 amino acids. Germline V CDR1 and CDR2: SGHTA, FQGNSA. The CDR3 reads CASSLGNSADTQYF. CDR3 nucleotides: TGTGCCAGCAGCTTAGGGAACAGCGCAGATACGCAGTATTTT.

The rearrangement joins TRBV28 to TRBJ1-4; tentative D call: TRBD1 (6 bases). The germline V gene encodes CDR1 MDHEN and CDR2 SYDVKM. V was clipped by 5 bases and J by 4 bases, with 17 bases between them. CDR3 size: 16 residues. For the CDR3, the DNA is TGTGCCAGCAGTACTACCAGGACAGCCCATAATGAAAAACTGTTTTTT. Amino acid sequence: CASSTTRTAHNEKLFF. Complete variable domain (other parts from reference TRBV28 and TRBJ1-4): DVKVTQSSRYLVKRTGEKVFLECVQDMDHENMFWYRQDPGLGLRLIYFSYDVKMKEKGDIPEGYSVSREKKERFSLILESASTNQTSMYLCASSTTRTAHNEKLFFGSGTQLSVL.

This clonotype was detected only a few times. This chain joins TRBV7-2 and TRBJ2-4; 7 nucleotides agree with TRBD2. V lost 5 bases to trimming and J lost 5 bases; unmatched junction nucleotides: 9. Germline CDR1 and CDR2: SGHTA and FQGNSA. The CDR3 totals 15 residues. CDR3 protein: CASSLPPGLQNIQYF. CDR3 in DNA: TGTGCCAGCAGCCTCCCCCCGGGACTACAAAACATTCAGTACTTC.

The rearrangement links TRBV4-3 to TRBJ1-2; the D is unclear. Trimming pared 0 bases from V and 3 bases from J, leaving 8 bases between. Looked up from germline, CDR1 is LGHNA and CDR2 is YSLEER. This CDR3 is built from 14 residues. The CDR3 DNA sequence: TGCGCCAGCAGCCAAGAATTCTCCTACTATGGCTACACCTTC. This encodes CASSQEFSYYGYTF.